Below are 31 T cell receptor beta chains sequenced from a single sample in a study of OX40 agonist ivuxolimab in advanced cancers. Clones were sequenced by immunoSEQ multiplex PCR, and TCRdb holds only the in-frame ones, with some missing. The data hold 42,000 or so clones, with more than 75% observed a single time. Sequenced material: CD4+ or CD8+ T cells sorted from blood, taken in a trial of the OX40 agonist ivuxolimab. These receptors originate from an adult with an advanced solid tumor such as melanoma, head and neck, liver or kidney cancer.

V gene TRBV25-1 combines with J gene TRBJ1-2; no reliable D call. Germline CDR1 and CDR2: MGHDK and SYGVNS. The CDR3 length is 12 residues. V shed 8 bases and J shed 4 bases, with 11 bases lying between them. The CDR3 region has the DNA TGTGCCAGCCTGACCCCAAGCTATGGCTACACCTTC. It encodes CASLTPSYGYTF.

The chain recombines TRBV27 with TRBJ1-5; no clear D gene. The length of the CDR3 is 13 residues. With 3 bases removed from V and 2 bases from J, the gap between germline ends came to 5 bases. Per germline, CDR1 MNHEY and CDR2 SMNVEV (reference sequence). The CDR3 region is CASSFEGNQPQHF. The CDR3 DNA reads TGTGCCAGCAGTTTTGAGGGCAATCAGCCCCAGCATTTT.

The chain is built from TRBV6-5 and TRBJ2-7, with 9 nucleotides matching TRBD2. V shed 6 bases and J 3 bases; nucleotides not matched to a gene: 9. The length of the CDR3 is 15 residues. Germline CDR1 is MNHEY and CDR2 is SVGAGI. CDR3 amino acids: CASSPFSGSNYEQYF. CDR3 nucleotides: TGTGCCAGCAGCCCCTTTAGCGGGAGCAACTACGAGCAGTACTTC.

The chain couples TRBV19 to TRBJ1-5; 9 bases align to TRBD1. Germline V gives CDR1 LNHDA, CDR2 SQIVND (reference sequence). V dropped 5 bases and J dropped 1; count of bases not matched to a gene: 6. This CDR3 comprises 16 residues. The CDR3: CASSWTGEVSNQPQHF. The CDR3 region has the DNA TGTGCCAGTAGTTGGACAGGGGAAGTCAGCAATCAGCCCCAGCATTTT.

V and J are TRBV5-1 and TRBJ1-1; D unclear. Trimming took off 0 bases at V and 0 bases at J, with 9 bases between the two ends. CDR3 length equals 15 residues. Germline V lookup: CDR1 SGHRS, CDR2 YFSETQ. The CDR3 spells CASSLGPGMNTEAFF. The CDR3 bases are TGCGCCAGCAGCTTGGGTCCCGGAATGAACACTGAAGCTTTCTTT.

The V gene is TRBV10-3, the J gene TRBJ2-3; TRBD2 is a possible D gene (6 bases). The CDR3 is made up of 13 amino acids. Trimming removed 7 bases from V and 1 base from J, with 9 bases in between. CDR1 ENHRY and CDR2 SYGVKD come from the germline V gene. The CDR3 nucleotides are TGTGCCATCAAGGAGGGTGGCACAGATACGCAGTATTTT. As protein: CAIKEGGTDTQYF.

The chain links TRBV13 to TRBJ1-1; D gene ambiguous. Germline V gene sequence: CDR1 PRHDT, CDR2 FYEKMQ (reference sequence). The length of the CDR3 is 15 residues. The V gene lost 3 bases and the J gene lost 1 base, with 12 bases spanning the gap. The CDR3 is CASSFLQNGNTEAFF. CDR3 in DNA: TGTGCCAGCAGCTTTCTACAGAACGGGAACACTGAAGCTTTCTTT.

The chain joins TRBV5-5 to TRBJ1-1; D is possibly TRBD1 (5 bases). Germline V gives CDR1 SGHKS, CDR2 YYEKEE (reference sequence). This CDR3 comprises 16 residues. Trimming stripped 2 bases from V and 0 bases from J, with 14 bases between. The CDR3 nucleotides are TGTGCCAGCAGCTTCGAGCGGGGGTACATGAACACTGAAGCTTTCTTT. Protein: CASSFERGYMNTEAFF.

The V call is TRBV30, the J call TRBJ2-7; D perhaps matches TRBD1 (6 bases). The CDR3 sequence is 11 residues long. Germline values: CDR1 GTSNPN, CDR2 SVGIG (reference sequence). Trimming took 5 bases from V and 4 from J, leaving 9 bases between them. The CDR3 here is CAWQRGYEQYF. CDR3 nucleotide sequence: TGTGCCTGGCAGAGGGGGTACGAGCAGTACTTC. Full variable domain (missing parts from reference TRBV30 and TRBJ2-7): SQTIHQWPATLVQPVGSPLSLECTVEGTSNPNLYWYRQAAGRGLQLLFYSVGIGQISSEVPQNLSASRPQDRQFILSSKKLLLSDSGFYLCAWQRGYEQYFGPGTRLTVT.

This chain connects TRBV7-9 to TRBJ2-7, with 7 bases that match TRBD1. This CDR3 is built from 14 residues. From germline, CDR1 is SEHNR and CDR2 FQNEAQ (reference sequence). V lost 5 bases to trimming and J lost 2 bases; unmatched junction nucleotides: 6. The CDR3 reads CASSAPGTAYEQYF. In DNA form, the CDR3 reads TGTGCCAGCAGCGCCCCCGGGACAGCCTACGAGCAGTACTTC.

V gene TRBV6-5 combines with J gene TRBJ1-1; 8 positions match TRBD1. The CDR3 spans 14 residues. The V gene's germline CDR1 is MNHEY and CDR2 SVGAGI. Trimming removed 3 bases from V and 7 bases from J; junction bases left unmatched: 7. CDR3 nucleotides: TGTGCCAGCAGTTATGGACAGGGATCGATTGAAGCTTTCTTT. This gives the protein CASSYGQGSIEAFF.

This chain connects TRBV6-5 to TRBJ2-2; no clear D. V dropped 4 bases and J dropped 7 bases, with 4 bases sitting between them. This CDR3 comprises 11 residues. Germline V lookup: CDR1 MNHEY, CDR2 SVGAGI. The DNA of the CDR3 is TGTGCCAGCAGTTTTGGCGGGGAGCTGTTTTTT. It yields the protein CASSFGGELFF.

This clone has a handful of counts. The gene calls are TRBV2 and TRBJ2-1; possibly TRBD1 for D (6 bases). There are 12 residues in the CDR3. Trimming left V 8 bases short and J 4 bases short, with 9 bases between. Germline assignment: CDR1 SNHLY and CDR2 FYNNEI. In DNA, the CDR3 is TGTGCCAGCGGGGGCAGGTACAATGAGCAGTTCTTC. Translation: CASGGRYNEQFF.

CDR3 sequence reads: CASSDGRGPTYEQYF. The CDR3 DNA reads as TGTGCCAGCAGTGACGGCCGGGGACCGACCTACGAGCAGTACTTC. V usage is TRBV2 and J usage is TRBJ2-7; D may be TRBD1 or TRBD2 (5 bases each). CDR3 length: 15 residues. With 3 bases removed from V and 2 bases from J, the gap between germline ends came to 14 bases. CDR1 SNHLY and CDR2 FYNNEI come from the germline V gene.

The chain employs TRBV5-6 and TRBJ2-1, with TRBD2 identical over 14 bases. Unmatched junction bases numbered 5, after V lost 4 bases and J lost 8 bases. This CDR3 comprises 15 residues. CDR1 and CDR2 (germline): SGHDT, YYEEEE. CDR3 protein: CASSVGLAGGHEQFF. CDR3 sequence (DNA): TGTGCCAGCAGCGTAGGACTAGCGGGAGGTCATGAGCAGTTCTTC.

The chain recombines TRBV7-2 with TRBJ1-3, with 7 bases aligning to TRBD1. This CDR3 region has 16 residues. Unmatched junction bases numbered 13, after V lost 5 bases and J lost 6 bases. CDR1 is SGHTA, CDR2 FQGNSA, per germline. CDR3 sequence: CASSKGAGFLENTIYF. Here the CDR3 DNA reads TGTGCCAGCAGCAAGGGGGCAGGGTTTCTTGAAAACACCATATATTTT.

The V and J genes are TRBV6-1 and TRBJ2-7, with D possibly TRBD1 on 6 matching bases. The germline V gene has CDR1 MNHNS and CDR2 SASEGT. V gave up 5 bases and J gave up 3 bases, with 17 bases separating them. This CDR3 contains 15 residues. This CDR3 is CASSSITTGYYEQYF. The DNA of the CDR3 is TGTGCCAGCAGTTCCATCACGACAGGTTACTACGAGCAGTACTTC.

The rearrangement joins TRBV27 to TRBJ2-1, with no clear D. The V gene lost 5 bases and the J gene lost 10 bases, with 12 bases spanning the gap. The V gene's germline CDR1 is MNHEY and CDR2 SMNVEV (reference sequence). This CDR3 spans 12 amino acids. The CDR3 reads CASSTPGAEQFF. CDR3 DNA: TGTGCCAGCAGTACGCCCGGTGCCGAGCAGTTCTTC.

V gene TRBV7-6 combines with J gene TRBJ2-3, with D perhaps matching TRBD2 (5 bases). The CDR3 totals 15 residues. V was shortened by 5 bases and J by 3 bases, with 15 bases between the two germline ends. Germline V gene sequence: CDR1 SGHVS, CDR2 FNYEAQ. Here the CDR3 reads CASSPKASLTDTQYF. DNA of the CDR3: TGTGCCAGCAGCCCTAAGGCTAGCTTGACAGATACGCAGTATTTT.

The CDR3 reads CASTPPTTPYEQYF. The CDR3, as DNA: TGTGCCAGCACCCCCCCCACAACCCCCTACGAGCAGTACTTC. The genes are TRBV28 and TRBJ2-7; D remains ambiguous. With 7 bases removed from V and 2 bases from J, the gap between germline ends came to 15 bases. The CDR3 loop spans 14 amino acids. CDR1 is MDHEN, CDR2 SYDVKM, per germline.

The V gene is TRBV4-1, the J gene TRBJ2-7; perhaps TRBD1 as D (6 bases). This CDR3 is built from 16 residues. Trimming left V 0 bases short and J 3 bases short, with 15 bases between. The germline CDR1 and CDR2 sequences are MGHRA and YSYEKL. CDR3 sequence: CASSQDMRGSHYEQYF. The CDR3 DNA reads TGCGCCAGCAGCCAAGATATGAGGGGGTCTCACTACGAGCAGTACTTC.

The rearrangement uses TRBV29-1 and TRBJ1-2; TRBD1 might be the D (5 bases). The CDR3 sequence is 16 residues long. CDR1 and CDR2 from the germline V gene are SQVTM and ANQGSEA. V was pared by 0 bases and J by 4 bases, with 18 bases between. The CDR3 loop reads CSVEDNRGDRPYGYTF. CDR3 nucleotides: TGCAGCGTTGAAGATAATCGGGGCGACAGACCCTATGGCTACACCTTC.

The chain is built from TRBV7-6 and TRBJ1-1; 9 bases match TRBD1. Germline-derived CDR1 and CDR2 are SGHVS and FNYEAQ. After removal of 4 bases from V and 11 bases from J, the junction contained 8 bases not matched to a gene. The CDR3 consists of 13 residues. The CDR3 DNA follows: TGTGCCAGCAGCTCAGACTGGGACAGGGAGGCTTTCTTT. It codes for CASSSDWDREAFF.

The chain uses TRBV27 and TRBJ2-7; no clear D. The V end was cut by 6 bases, the J end by 4 bases, with 13 bases between. This CDR3 is built from 13 residues. CDR1 and CDR2 from the germline V gene are MNHEY and SMNVEV (reference sequence). The CDR3 DNA reads as TGTGCCAGCAGCCAATACAAGGGTTACGAGCAGTACTTC. As protein: CASSQYKGYEQYF.

This CDR3 is CASSPDQGQETQYF. The DNA for the CDR3 is TGTGCCAGCAGCCCGGACCAGGGCCAAGAGACCCAGTACTTC. V usage is TRBV7-8 and J usage is TRBJ2-5, with D maybe TRBD1 (5 bases). The ends were cut back, 5 bases at V and 1 base at J, with 11 bases in the middle. The CDR3 extends over 14 amino acids. Germline loops: CDR1 SGHVS, CDR2 FQNEAQ. Variable domain in full (rest from reference TRBV7-8 and TRBJ2-5): GAGVSQSPRYKVAKRGQDVALRCDPISGHVSLFWYQQALGQGPEFLTYFQNEAQLDKSGLPSDRFFAERPEGSVSTLKIQRTQQEDSAVYLCASSPDQGQETQYFGPGTRLLVL.

The chain carries TRBV5-1 and TRBJ1-1; D is ambiguous. V was clipped by 2 bases and J by 7 bases, with 12 bases between them. CDR1 is SGHRS, CDR2 YFSETQ, per germline. This CDR3 spans 13 amino acids. The CDR3 DNA is TGCGCCAGCAGCTTCGGAGGATCTCTTGAAGCTTTCTTT. Protein sequence: CASSFGGSLEAFF.

The rearrangement links TRBV10-2 to TRBJ2-7, with 9 bases matching TRBD1. Germline CDR1 is WSHSY and CDR2 is SAAADI. The length of the CDR3 is 14 residues. With V trimmed by 6 bases and J by 2 bases, 5 bases remained unmatched. CDR3 nucleotide sequence: TGCGCCAGCAGGCCCGACAGGGGGACCTACGAGCAGTACGTC. Translating gives CASRPDRGTYEQYV.

The chain combines TRBV4-3 with TRBJ1-5; possible D gene TRBD1, 5 bases. V lost 0 bases to trimming and J lost 7 bases, with 10 bases between them. The CDR3 has 14 amino acids. The germline V gene encodes CDR1 LGHNA and CDR2 YSLEER. The CDR3 spells CASSQDQGGQPQHF. CDR3 bases: TGCGCCAGCAGCCAAGACCAGGGAGGGCAGCCCCAGCATTTT.

The genes are TRBV9 and TRBJ2-1; D gene ambiguous. The CDR3 is made up of 17 amino acids. Germline assignment: CDR1 SGDLS and CDR2 YYNGEE. V lost 0 bases and J lost 0, with 13 bases in between. Here the CDR3 reads CASSVGSIPSSYNEQFF. CDR3 sequence (DNA): TGTGCCAGCAGCGTAGGTAGTATCCCCAGCTCCTACAATGAGCAGTTCTTC.

The V gene is TRBV5-8, the J gene TRBJ2-2, with D perhaps assigned TRBD1 or TRBD2 (5 bases each). Germline loops: CDR1 SGHTS, CDR2 YDEGEE. V lost 0 bases to trimming and J lost 6 bases, with 18 bases between them. This CDR3 has 17 amino acids. CDR3 region: CASSLARSGQGAGELFF. CDR3 DNA sequence: TGTGCCAGCAGCTTGGCCCGTTCCGGCCAGGGAGCCGGGGAGCTGTTTTTT. The whole variable domain, remainder taken from reference TRBV5-8 and TRBJ2-2, is EAGVTQSPTHLIKTRGQQATLRCSPISGHTSVYWYQQALGLGLQFLLWYDEGEERNRGNFPPRFSGRQFPNYSSELNVNALELEDSALYLCASSLARSGQGAGELFFGEGSRLTVL.

The chain uses TRBV2 and TRBJ2-1; TRBD2 agrees at 10 bases. The V gene end was trimmed by 6 bases and the J gene end by 6 bases; junction bases not matched to a gene: 5. The germline V gene encodes CDR1 SNHLY and CDR2 FYNNEI. There are 14 residues in the CDR3. CDR3 residues: CASRWLAGANEQFF. CDR3 DNA: TGTGCCAGCAGATGGCTAGCGGGAGCCAATGAGCAGTTCTTC. The whole variable domain, filled in from reference TRBV2 and TRBJ2-1, reads EPEVTQTPSHQVTQMGQEVILRCVPISNHLYFYWYRQILGQKVEFLVSFYNNEISEKSEIFDDQFSVERPDGSNFTLKIRSTKLEDSAMYFCASRWLAGANEQFFGPGTRLTVL.